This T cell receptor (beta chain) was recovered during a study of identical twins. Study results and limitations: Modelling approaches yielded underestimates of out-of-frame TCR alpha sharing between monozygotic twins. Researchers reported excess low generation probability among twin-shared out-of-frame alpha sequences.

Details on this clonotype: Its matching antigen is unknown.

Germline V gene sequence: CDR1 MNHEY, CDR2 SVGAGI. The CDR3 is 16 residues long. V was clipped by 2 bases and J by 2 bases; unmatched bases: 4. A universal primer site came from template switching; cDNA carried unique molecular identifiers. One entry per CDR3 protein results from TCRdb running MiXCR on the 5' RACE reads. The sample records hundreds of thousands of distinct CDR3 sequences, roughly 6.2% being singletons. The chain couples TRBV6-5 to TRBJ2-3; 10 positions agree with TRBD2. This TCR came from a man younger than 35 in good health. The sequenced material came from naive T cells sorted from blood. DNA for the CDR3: TGTGCCAGCAGTTACAGCGGGAGGGGACTCACAGATACGCAGTATTTT. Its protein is CASSYSGRGLTDTQYF.